A few counts support the clone carrying this TCR beta chain. The antigen is not known. Germline values: CDR1 LGHNA, CDR2 YSLEER. The CDR3 contains 15 residues. V was trimmed by 0 bases and J by 3 bases, leaving 12 bases between them. Library preparation (for TCRbeta) was performed with unique molecular identifiers. Each CDR3 protein gets one entry after TCRdb re-called the PCR reads with MiXCR. The data show around 490,000 distinct CDR3 sequences, roughly an eighth seen once. The sample is drawn from a study of T-cell reconstitution after alpha-beta-depleted transplantation in children. Findings of the study overall: It was newly produced T cells that mostly accounted for T-cell counts and diversity one year after transplant. From surviving recipient T cells and thymic progenitors came the high day-60 TCRbeta diversity observed in some patients. Expanded graft clones numbering several hundred reportedly gave rise to alpha-beta T cells about two months after transplant.

The sample consisted of PBMCs, mostly from graft donor cells, taken 180 days after TCRalphabeta/CD19-depleted stem cell transplant. The receptor comes from a female patient aged 2 to 10 who had a stem cell transplant for aplastic anemia, so the T cells may come from the graft donor. The chain couples TRBV4-3 to TRBJ2-7; a weak D match, TRBD2 (5 bases). The CDR3, as DNA: TGCGCCAGCAGCCAAGATTCTAGCAGAAACTACGAGCAGTACTTC. Residues: CASSQDSSRNYEQYF.